One sample yielded the 8 T cell receptor beta chains listed below, sequenced in a study of blood T cells in healthy people across ages. Through a sample-barcoded 5' primer and a J-beta primer mix, a second PCR was run for roughly 6 to 11 cycles. From the 5' RACE reads, TCRdb called clonotypes with MiXCR, one entry per CDR3 protein. The sample includes about 640,000 distinct CDR3 sequences, about 53% seen only once; the top ten take 30% to 45%. The sample comprised blood. These receptor sequences come from a man aged 55 to 70 in good health.

This chain joins TRBV13 and TRBJ2-4; 11 nucleotides match TRBD2. Gene TRBJ2-5 matches the end of the DNA better, so the J call may be wrong. This CDR3 is 15 amino acids long. Germline lookup yields CDR1 PRHDT and CDR2 FYEKMQ (reference sequence). This chain's CDR3 is CASSLSASGGETQYF. CDR3 in DNA: TGTGCCAGCAGCTTATCGGCTAGCGGGGGGGAGACCCAGTACTTC.

This clonotype was counted a single time. The genes are TRBV7-9 and TRBJ1-4, with TRBD1 matching 7 bases. V lost 5 bases to trimming and J lost 7 bases; unmatched junction nucleotides: 7. Per the germline V gene, CDR1 is SEHNR and CDR2 is FQNEAQ (reference sequence). The CDR3 contains 14 residues. The CDR3 reads CASSAGQFGEKLFF. The CDR3 nucleotides are TGTGCCAGCAGCGCGGGACAGTTCGGTGAAAAACTGTTTTTT.

About this clonotype itself: An end of the junction does not agree with germline; a read error may underlie this. The V call is TRBV7-2, the J call TRBJ2-3; 8 bases map to TRBD1. This CDR3 comprises 15 residues. Germline CDR1 and CDR2: SGHTA and FQGNSA. This chain's CDR3 is CASSQDRGVTGTQYF. The CDR3, as DNA: TGTGCCAGCAGCCAAGACAGGGGAGTCACAGGTACGCAGTATTTT.

The chain joins TRBV6-1 to TRBJ1-4; D unresolved. Trimming removed 6 bases from V and 6 bases from J, with 14 bases in between. Germline V gene sequence: CDR1 MNHNS, CDR2 SASEGT. The length of the CDR3 is 14 residues. CDR3 sequence (DNA): TGTGCCAGCAGAGAGGTGGCTGGGGATGAAAAACTGTTTTTT. Its protein product is CASREVAGDEKLFF.

This chain connects TRBV6-5 to TRBJ2-5; no definite D call. The germline CDR1 and CDR2 sequences are MNHEY and SVGAGI. The CDR3 is 13 amino acids. V was trimmed by 6 bases and J by 3 bases, leaving 11 bases between them. CDR3 DNA sequence: TGTGCCAGCAGGCAAGGGTCGGAAGAGACCCAGTACTTC. This codes for CASRQGSEETQYF.

This clonotype was seen a handful of times. This chain's CDR3 is CASRTSGGRETQYF. CDR3 DNA sequence: TGTGCCAGCCGGACTAGCGGGGGGAGAGAGACCCAGTACTTC. The chain is built from TRBV28 and TRBJ2-5; 14 bases are a match to TRBD2. Unmatched junction bases numbered 3, after V lost 8 bases and J lost 4 bases. This CDR3 has 14 amino acids. CDR1 and CDR2 from the germline V gene are MDHEN and SYDVKM.

The rearrangement links TRBV6-6 to TRBJ1-2, with TRBD1 matching 8 bases. CDR3 length: 16 residues. Trimming removed 4 bases from V and 7 bases from J; junction bases left unmatched: 14. Germline V lookup: CDR1 MNHNY, CDR2 SVGAGI (reference sequence). The CDR3 coding sequence is TGTGCCAGCAGTTCGACTCCCGACAGGGGTATGGGTGGCTACACCTTC. This encodes CASSSTPDRGMGGYTF.

This clonotype has a single count. The gene calls are TRBV10-3 and TRBJ1-1, with D hard to call. The germline V gene has CDR1 ENHRY and CDR2 SYGVKD. The CDR3 extends over 12 amino acids. V dropped 5 bases and J dropped 1 base, with 5 bases sitting between them. CDR3 sequence (DNA): TGTGCCATCAGTCTACAGAACACTGAAGCTTTCTTT. This translates into CAISLQNTEAFF.